This T cell receptor beta chain appears in the sequencing data of a study of human T cells and chemical hapten exposure. This clonotype appeared a few times. Sample time point: healthy volunteer bleed at 6 weeks. The template was total RNA from unfractionated whole blood. Germline V gene data show CDR1 as KGHDR and CDR2 as SFDVKD. This CDR3 contains 15 residues. Trimming removed 4 bases from V and 6 bases from J, with 15 bases in between. In TCRdb, the RACE reads were re-called with MiXCR into one record per CDR3 protein. Of some 78,000 distinct CDR3 sequences in the sample, over 6.5% were seen once. This clonotype was obtained from a male donor in good health. Some clones in this sample may be carry-over from other donors' samples. Sequenced sample: whole blood. The chain couples TRBV24-1 to TRBJ2-1; a possible D gene is TRBD2 (5 bases). The CDR3 sequence: CATSESVGASNEQFF. The CDR3 bases are TGTGCCACCAGTGAATCCGTGGGAGCCTCCAATGAGCAGTTCTTC.